One and the same sample provided the 20 T cell receptor beta chains below, sequenced in a study of blood T cell repertoires in COVID-19. Method: immunoSEQ multiplex PCR; TCRdb's copy keeps in-frame clones and lacks some. The sample carries about 50,000 clones, about 83% recorded once. Sequenced: peripheral blood. The receptors were gathered from a man in his forties with acute or convalescent COVID-19.

The chain combines TRBV6-1 with TRBJ1-3; tentatively, D is TRBD1 (6 bases). Trimming removed 3 bases at V and 5 bases at J, with 8 bases between. CDR3 size: 13 residues. The germline gives CDR1 MNHNS, CDR2 SASEGT. CDR3 in DNA: TGTGCCAGCAGTGAGGGGGCTAGAAACACCATATATTTT. Its translation is CASSEGARNTIYF.

The rearrangement joins TRBV10-3 to TRBJ1-2, with TRBD1 matching 7 bases. V dropped 4 bases and J dropped 4; count of bases not matched to a gene: 0. The CDR3 totals 12 residues. The germline V gene encodes CDR1 ENHRY and CDR2 SYGVKD. Here the CDR3 DNA reads TGTGCCATCAGTGGACAGGGCTATGGCTACACCTTC. Its protein product is CAISGQGYGYTF.

The J gene is TRBJ1-4, the V gene TRBV19; the D is unclear. CDR1 is LNHDA and CDR2 is SQIVND in the germline V gene (reference sequence). V gave up 4 bases and J gave up 4 bases, with 10 bases separating them. The CDR3 extends over 14 amino acids. CDR3 protein: CASSTQFSNEKLFF. The CDR3 coding sequence is TGTGCCAGTAGTACACAGTTCAGTAATGAAAAACTGTTTTTT.

The rearrangement joins TRBV6-1 to TRBJ1-2; D ambiguous. The V gene lost 3 bases and the J gene lost 5 bases, with 10 bases spanning the gap. Germline CDR1 MNHNS, CDR2 SASEGT. This CDR3 has 13 residues. CDR3 region: CASSEGLRYGYTF. The DNA of the CDR3 is TGTGCCAGCAGTGAGGGCCTTCGATATGGCTACACCTTC.

The genes are TRBV20-1 and TRBJ2-5, with D tentatively TRBD1 (6 bases). The ends were cut back, 4 bases at V and 5 bases at J, with 8 bases in the middle. CDR3 size: 11 residues. Germline V lookup: CDR1 DFQATT, CDR2 SNEGSKA (reference sequence). The CDR3 sequence: CSATQGETQYF. DNA of the CDR3: TGCAGTGCTACCCAGGGGGAGACCCAGTACTTC.

On this clone: The junction departs from germline at one end; a sequencing error may be responsible. This chain uses TRBV30 with TRBJ1-5, with 9 bases fitting TRBD1. CDR1 is GTSNPN, CDR2 SVGIG, per germline (reference sequence). The CDR3 length is 15 residues. For the CDR3, the DNA is TGTGCCTGGACTTACGGACAGGGGAGAACTCAGGCCCAGCATTTT. It codes for CAWTYGQGRTQAQHF. Looking up the rest from reference TRBV30 and TRBJ1-5 gives the full variable domain: SQTIHQWPATLVQPVGSPLSLECTVEGTSNPNLYWYRQAAGRGLQLLFYSVGIGQISSEVPQNLSASRPQDRQFILSSKKLLLSDSGFYLCAWTYGQGRTQAQHFGDGTRLSIL.

The genes are TRBV7-9 and TRBJ1-3; unclear D gene. This CDR3 has 15 residues. Germline V CDR1 and CDR2: SEHNR, FQNEAQ (reference sequence). Trimming took 6 bases from V and 1 from J, leaving 13 bases between them. CDR3 residues: CASSTPSKSGNTIYF. The CDR3 DNA reads as TGTGCCAGCAGTACTCCGTCAAAGTCTGGAAACACCATATATTTT.

The chain is built from TRBV2 and TRBJ2-7; possible D gene TRBD2, 7 bases. V lost 2 bases and J 6 bases, leaving 14 bases between the germline ends. Germline V gives CDR1 SNHLY, CDR2 FYNNEI. The CDR3 totals 14 residues. This chain's CDR3 is CASSERGARTEQYF. CDR3 DNA sequence: TGTGCCAGCAGTGAACGGGGGGCTCGGACCGAGCAGTACTTC.

The rearrangement links TRBV7-8 to TRBJ1-2, with a weak D call TRBD1 (6 bases). The CDR3 is 14 residues long. V was pared by 5 bases and J by 4 bases, with 14 bases between. In germline, CDR1 is SGHVS, CDR2 FQNEAQ. The DNA of the CDR3 is TGTGCCAGCAGCGCTACAGGGCAAGTCTATGGCTACACCTTC. Amino acid sequence: CASSATGQVYGYTF.

This clone was seen more than once but under ten times. Other nucleotide sequences from this sample produce the same CDR3. V usage is TRBV18 and J usage is TRBJ2-1; D might be TRBD2 (5 bases). The CDR3 runs 12 residues. Germline CDR1 KGHSH, CDR2 LQKENI. Trimming took off 3 bases at V and 6 bases at J, with 6 bases between the two ends. The CDR3 nucleotides are TGTGCCAGCTCACCGGCGGGCAATGAGCAGTTCTTC. It yields the protein CASSPAGNEQFF.

This chain joins TRBV24-1 and TRBJ2-5, with D maybe TRBD2 (6 bases). V lost 3 bases to trimming and J lost 5 bases, with 9 bases between them. The CDR3 is made up of 13 amino acids. Germline V CDR1 and CDR2: KGHDR, SFDVKD. The CDR3 is CATSDPGRETQYF. The CDR3 DNA reads as TGTGCCACCAGTGATCCAGGGAGGGAGACCCAGTACTTC.

The chain is built from TRBV12-3 or TRBV12-4 and TRBJ2-5; 11 bases line up with TRBD2. The CDR3 consists of 13 residues. Trimming cost V 3 bases and J 7 bases; bases outside gene matches: 1. The CDR3 bases are TGTGCCAGCAGTTTTAGCGGGGGGGGGACCCAGTACTTC. It yields the protein CASSFSGGGTQYF.

The V call is TRBV6-1, the J call TRBJ1-1; tentative D call: TRBD1 (5 bases). The V end was cut by 3 bases, the J end by 0 bases, with 14 bases between. The germline V gene has CDR1 MNHNS and CDR2 SASEGT. This CDR3 is built from 16 residues. CDR3 bases: TGTGCCAGCAGTGAGGGGTCAGGGTTCATGAACACTGAAGCTTTCTTT. Protein: CASSEGSGFMNTEAFF.

This rearrangement joins TRBV7-2 to TRBJ2-3; D unresolved. Trimming cost V 5 bases and J 0 bases, with 9 bases left between them. Per the germline V gene, CDR1 is SGHTA and CDR2 is FQGNSA. This CDR3 contains 14 residues. The CDR3: CASSVSWSTDTQYF. CDR3 coding DNA: TGTGCCAGCAGCGTTAGTTGGAGCACAGATACGCAGTATTTT.

This chain links TRBV21-1 with TRBJ2-4; the DNA was not used to check the table's D call, TRBD2. TRBV21-1 is termed a pseudogene. The length of the CDR3 is 17 residues. This CDR3 reads CASSKERPRVRWDIQYF. The CDR3, as DNA: TGTGCCAGCAGCAAAGAGCGGCCGAGGGTTAGGTGGGACATTCAGTACTTC.

The rearrangement joins TRBV6-2 or TRBV6-3 to TRBJ1-1; D not resolved. V was clipped by 4 bases and J by 1 base, with 7 bases between them. This CDR3 contains 13 residues. Looked up from germline, CDR1 is MNHEY and CDR2 is SVGEGT. This CDR3 is CASSWNRNTEAFF. CDR3 bases: TGTGCCAGCAGTTGGAACAGGAACACTGAAGCTTTCTTT.

For the CDR3, the DNA is TGTGCCAGCTCAACAGGGGGAAATCTCTACGAGCAGTACTTC. Amino acids: CASSTGGNLYEQYF. V usage is TRBV2 and J usage is TRBJ2-7, with 8 bases aligning to TRBD1. Germline-derived CDR1 and CDR2 are SNHLY and FYNNEI. The CDR3 has 14 residues. Trimming took 8 bases from V and 3 from J; bases not matched to a gene: 9.

There are a few counts of this clone. The chain links TRBV5-6 to TRBJ2-1, with 13 bases identical to TRBD2. This CDR3 has 18 amino acids. The V and J ends lost 5 bases and 2 bases, in that order; junction bases with no gene match: 10. Germline V gene data show CDR1 as SGHDT and CDR2 as YYEEEE. The CDR3 is CASSRRLAGGVPYNEQFF. In DNA form, the CDR3 reads TGTGCCAGCAGTCGTAGACTAGCGGGGGGAGTTCCCTACAATGAGCAGTTCTTC.

This clone was detected only a few times. DNA for the CDR3: TGCGCCAGCAGCGCAGGGCCACTAGCGGGACATGACGAGCAGTACTTC. Its translation is CASSAGPLAGHDEQYF. V gene TRBV4-1 combines with J gene TRBJ2-7; TRBD2 aligns across 10 bases. J lost 5 bases, V lost 5 bases, and 12 bases had no gene match. The V gene's germline CDR1 is MGHRA and CDR2 YSYEKL. There are 16 residues in the CDR3.

The gene calls are TRBV5-1 and TRBJ1-1; D is uncertain. Germline loops: CDR1 SGHRS, CDR2 YFSETQ. The CDR3 is 15 amino acids. V gave up 0 bases and J gave up 1 base, with 10 bases separating them. The CDR3 nucleotides read TGCGCCAGCAGCTTGGGGGCGCGGGGGAACACTGAAGCTTTCTTT. This sequence encodes CASSLGARGNTEAFF. Looking up the rest from reference TRBV5-1 and TRBJ1-1 gives the full variable domain: KAGVTQTPRYLIKTRGQQVTLSCSPISGHRSVSWYQQTPGQGLQFLFEYFSETQRNKGNFPGRFSGRQFSNSRSEMNVSTLELGDSALYLCASSLGARGNTEAFFGQGTRLTVV.